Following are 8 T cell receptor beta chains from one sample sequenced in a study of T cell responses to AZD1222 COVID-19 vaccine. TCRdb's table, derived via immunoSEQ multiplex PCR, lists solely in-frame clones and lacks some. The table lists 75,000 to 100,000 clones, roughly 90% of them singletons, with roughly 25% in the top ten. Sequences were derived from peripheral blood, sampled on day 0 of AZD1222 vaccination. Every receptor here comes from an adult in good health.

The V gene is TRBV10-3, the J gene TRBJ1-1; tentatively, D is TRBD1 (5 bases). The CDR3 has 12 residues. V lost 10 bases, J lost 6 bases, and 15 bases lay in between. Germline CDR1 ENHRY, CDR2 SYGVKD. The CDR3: CATRPQGSEAFF. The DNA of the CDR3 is TGTGCCACGAGGCCGCAGGGATCTGAAGCTTTCTTT.

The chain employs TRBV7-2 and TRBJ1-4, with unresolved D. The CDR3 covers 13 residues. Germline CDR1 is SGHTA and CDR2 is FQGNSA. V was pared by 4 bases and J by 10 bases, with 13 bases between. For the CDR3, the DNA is TGTGCCAGCAGCTCCGGTCTTGATGGAAAACTGTTTTTT. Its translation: CASSSGLDGKLFF.

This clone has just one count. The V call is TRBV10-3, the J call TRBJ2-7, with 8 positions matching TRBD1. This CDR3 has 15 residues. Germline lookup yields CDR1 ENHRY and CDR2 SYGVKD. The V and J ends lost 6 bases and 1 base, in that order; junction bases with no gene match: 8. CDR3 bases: TGTGCCATCAGGAAAGGACAGGGTCAGTCCTACGAGCAGTACTTC. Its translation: CAIRKGQGQSYEQYF.

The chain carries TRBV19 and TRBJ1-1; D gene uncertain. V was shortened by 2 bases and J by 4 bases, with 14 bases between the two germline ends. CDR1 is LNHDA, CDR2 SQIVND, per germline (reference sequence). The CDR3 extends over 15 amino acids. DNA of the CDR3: TGTGCCAGTAGTATATTAGGAGGATCCGGCACTGAAGCTTTCTTT. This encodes CASSILGGSGTEAFF.

CDR3 loop: CASSHLSGQGNEKLFF. CDR3 in DNA: TGTGCCAGCAGCCATTTATCGGGACAGGGAAATGAAAAACTGTTTTTT. The chain couples TRBV7-6 to TRBJ1-4; TRBD1 agrees at 9 bases. This CDR3 is built from 16 residues. The J segment lost 5 bases and the V segment lost 5 bases, leaving 9 bases of the junction unmatched. Germline assignment: CDR1 SGHVS and CDR2 FNYEAQ. Combining the CDR3 with reference TRBV7-6 and TRBJ1-4 gives the whole variable domain GAGVSQSPRYKVTKRGQDVALRCDPISGHVSLYWYRQALGQGPEFLTYFNYEAQQDKSGLPNDRFSAERPEGSISTLTIQRTEQRDSAMYRCASSHLSGQGNEKLFFGSGTQLSVL.

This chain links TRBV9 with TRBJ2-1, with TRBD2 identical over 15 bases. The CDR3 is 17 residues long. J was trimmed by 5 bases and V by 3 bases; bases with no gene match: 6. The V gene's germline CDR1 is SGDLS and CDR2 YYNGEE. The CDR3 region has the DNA TGTGCCAGCAGCGGGACTAGCGGGAGGGTTTGGCACAATGAGCAGTTCTTC. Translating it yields CASSGTSGRVWHNEQFF.

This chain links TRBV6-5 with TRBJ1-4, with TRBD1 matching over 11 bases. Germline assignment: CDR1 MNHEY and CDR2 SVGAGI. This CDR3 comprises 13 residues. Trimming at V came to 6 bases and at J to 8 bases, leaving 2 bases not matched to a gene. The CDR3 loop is CASRRTGGEKLFF. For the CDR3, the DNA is TGTGCCAGCAGAAGGACAGGGGGCGAAAAACTGTTTTTT.

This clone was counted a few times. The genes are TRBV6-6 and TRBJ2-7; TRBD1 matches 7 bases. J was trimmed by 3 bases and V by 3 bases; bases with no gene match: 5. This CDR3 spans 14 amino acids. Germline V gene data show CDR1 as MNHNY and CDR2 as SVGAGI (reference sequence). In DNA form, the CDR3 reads TGTGCCAGCAGTTATTACGGACAGGACTACGAGCAGTACTTC. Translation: CASSYYGQDYEQYF.